This T cell receptor beta chain is drawn from a study of early T cells in non-severe SARS-CoV-2 infection. General study points: Missing private and CD4 specificities, VDJdb matching favored anti-spike CD8 responses.

This clonotype was counted at least ten times. Its antigen is still unknown. V lost 3 bases and J lost 4, with 10 bases in between. The CDR3 runs 13 residues. Germline loops: CDR1 SGHRS, CDR2 YFSETQ. Individual cDNA molecules received unique molecular identifiers. TCRdb reanalysed the 5' RACE reads using MiXCR and keeps one entry per CDR3 protein. The sample includes around 28,000 distinct CDR3 sequences, more than 4% of them seen just once. This TCR was recovered from an adult who was a healthcare worker with PCR-confirmed SARS-CoV-2 infection or an uninfected control (not recorded which). The sequenced sample consisted of whole blood. V is TRBV5-1 and J is TRBJ1-2, with D perhaps TRBD1 (5 bases). CDR3 in DNA: TGCGCCAGCAGCTACTGGGGGAGCTATGGCTACACCTTC. Its translation: CASSYWGSYGYTF.